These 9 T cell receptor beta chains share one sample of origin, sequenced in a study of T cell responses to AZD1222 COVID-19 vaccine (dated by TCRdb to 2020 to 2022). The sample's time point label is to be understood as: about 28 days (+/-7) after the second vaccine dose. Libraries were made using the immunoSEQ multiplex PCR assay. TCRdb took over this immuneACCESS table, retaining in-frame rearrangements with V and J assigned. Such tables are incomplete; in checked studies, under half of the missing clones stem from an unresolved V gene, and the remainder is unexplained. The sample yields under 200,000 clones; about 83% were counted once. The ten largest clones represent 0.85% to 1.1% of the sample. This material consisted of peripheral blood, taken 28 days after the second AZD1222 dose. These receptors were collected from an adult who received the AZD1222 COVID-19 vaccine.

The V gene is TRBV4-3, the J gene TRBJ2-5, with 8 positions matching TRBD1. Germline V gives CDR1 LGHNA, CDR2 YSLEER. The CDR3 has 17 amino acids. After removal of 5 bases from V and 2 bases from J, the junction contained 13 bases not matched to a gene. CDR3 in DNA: TGCGCCAGCAGCGAAACTAGACAGGGGCCCCTTCAAGAGACCCAGTACTTC. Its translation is CASSETRQGPLQETQYF.

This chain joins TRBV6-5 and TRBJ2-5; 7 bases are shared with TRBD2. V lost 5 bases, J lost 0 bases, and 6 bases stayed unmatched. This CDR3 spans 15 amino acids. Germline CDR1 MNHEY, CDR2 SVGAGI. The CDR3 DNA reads TGTGCCAGCAGTCGAGGGGACTACCACCAAGAGACCCAGTACTTC. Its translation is CASSRGDYHQETQYF.

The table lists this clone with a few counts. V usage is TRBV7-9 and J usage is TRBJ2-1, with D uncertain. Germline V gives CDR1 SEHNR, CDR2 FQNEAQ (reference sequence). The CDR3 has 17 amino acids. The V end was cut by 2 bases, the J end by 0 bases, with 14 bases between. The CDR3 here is CASSLFPGPSSYNEQFF. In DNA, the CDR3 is TGTGCCAGCAGCTTATTTCCGGGCCCCAGCTCCTACAATGAGCAGTTCTTC.

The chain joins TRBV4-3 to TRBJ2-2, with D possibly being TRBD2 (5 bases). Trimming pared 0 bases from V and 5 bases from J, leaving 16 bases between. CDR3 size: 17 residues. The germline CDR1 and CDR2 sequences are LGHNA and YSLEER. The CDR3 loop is CASSQESTRVHTGELFF. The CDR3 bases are TGCGCCAGCAGCCAAGAATCTACGAGGGTACATACCGGGGAGCTGTTTTTT.

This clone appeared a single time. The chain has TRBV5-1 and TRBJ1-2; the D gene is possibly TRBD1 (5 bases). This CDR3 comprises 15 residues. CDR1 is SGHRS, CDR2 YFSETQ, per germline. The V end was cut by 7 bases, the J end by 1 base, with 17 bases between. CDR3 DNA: TGCGCCAGCGGACAAGGTCCCGGTGTTAACTATGGCTACACCTTC. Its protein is CASGQGPGVNYGYTF.

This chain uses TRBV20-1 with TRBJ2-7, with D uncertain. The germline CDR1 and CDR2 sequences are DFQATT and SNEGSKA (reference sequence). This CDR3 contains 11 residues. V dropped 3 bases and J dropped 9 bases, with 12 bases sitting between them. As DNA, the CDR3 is TGCAGTGCTAGTTGGGCTAATGGGCAGTACTTC. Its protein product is CSASWANGQYF.

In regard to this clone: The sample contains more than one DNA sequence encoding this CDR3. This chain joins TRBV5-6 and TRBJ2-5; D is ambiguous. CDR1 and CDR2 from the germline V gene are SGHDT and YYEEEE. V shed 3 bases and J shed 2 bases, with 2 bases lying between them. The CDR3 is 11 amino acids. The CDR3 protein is CASSSQETQYF. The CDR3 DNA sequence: TGTGCCAGCAGCTCTCAAGAGACCCAGTACTTC.

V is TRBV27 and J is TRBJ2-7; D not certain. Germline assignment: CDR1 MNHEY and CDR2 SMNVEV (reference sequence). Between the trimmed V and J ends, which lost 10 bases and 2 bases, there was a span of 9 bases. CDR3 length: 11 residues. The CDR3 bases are TGTGCCACCATGGGTACCTACGAGCAGTACTTC. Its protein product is CATMGTYEQYF.

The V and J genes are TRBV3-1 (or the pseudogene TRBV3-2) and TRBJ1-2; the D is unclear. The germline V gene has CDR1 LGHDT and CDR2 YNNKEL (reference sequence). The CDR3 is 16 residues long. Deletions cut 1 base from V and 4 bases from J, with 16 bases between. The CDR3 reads CASSQVTLRRAYGYTF. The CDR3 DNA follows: TGTGCCAGCAGCCAAGTTACTTTACGACGGGCCTATGGCTACACCTTC.